These 12 T cell receptor beta chains came from one sample sequenced in a study of cytomegalovirus exposure and HLA in healthy donors. PCR employed 60 Vbeta and 13 Jbeta primers. Method: immunoSEQ multiplex PCR; TCRdb's copy keeps in-frame clones and lacks some. The sample lists about 170,000 clones; over 60% were seen once. Sequenced: PBMCs. These receptors came from a middle-aged man in good health and CMV-seropositive.

The rearrangement uses TRBV9 and TRBJ1-3; 7 bases line up with TRBD1. This CDR3 has 18 amino acids. Germline V gives CDR1 SGDLS, CDR2 YYNGEE. V shed 0 bases, J shed 0 bases, and the junction held 9 bases outside the gene matches. CDR3 bases: TGTGCCAGCAGCGTAGGTGGGACAGTCTCATCCTCTGGAAACACCATATATTTT. Protein: CASSVGGTVSSSGNTIYF.

The chain is built from TRBV6-1 and TRBJ2-1, with D perhaps TRBD1 (6 bases). In germline, CDR1 is MNHNS, CDR2 SASEGT. The V end was cut by 2 bases, the J end by 3 bases, with 14 bases between. CDR3 length: 16 amino acids. CDR3 in amino acids: CASSEPRGRDYNEQFF. In DNA form, the CDR3 reads TGTGCCAGCAGTGAACCCAGGGGACGGGACTACAATGAGCAGTTCTTC.

The rearrangement joins TRBV4-1 to TRBJ2-1; 9 nucleotides line up with TRBD1. V lost 1 base and J lost 8; bases outside the gene matches: 9. CDR1 is MGHRA, CDR2 YSYEKL, per germline. The CDR3 has 16 amino acids. CDR3 in amino acids: CASSQVVWDRDDEQFF. The CDR3, as DNA: TGCGCCAGCAGCCAAGTGGTGTGGGACAGGGATGATGAGCAGTTCTTC.

Regarding this clone: This sample includes further DNA sequences coding for the same CDR3. V is TRBV19 and J is TRBJ2-1, with TRBD2 matching over 10 bases. In germline, CDR1 is LNHDA, CDR2 SQIVND (reference sequence). CDR3 size: 15 residues. Losses at the gene ends were 8 bases for V and 1 base for J; bases not matched to a gene: 5. The CDR3 sequence is CASSSGSTSYNEQFF. CDR3 DNA: TGTGCCAGTTCTAGCGGGAGCACGTCCTACAATGAGCAGTTCTTC.

This clone occurred once. The gene calls are TRBV28 and TRBJ2-4, with TRBD2 as a possible D gene (6 bases). Trimming took 6 bases from V and 12 from J, leaving 24 bases between them. The CDR3 length is 15 residues. In germline, CDR1 is MDHEN, CDR2 SYDVKM. This CDR3 reads CASSIYRRDWGSQYF. The CDR3 DNA follows: TGTGCCAGCAGCATATACCGACGGGACTGGGGCAGTCAGTACTTC. Full variable domain (outside the CDR3, taken from reference TRBV28 and TRBJ2-4): DVKVTQSSRYLVKRTGEKVFLECVQDMDHENMFWYRQDPGLGLRLIYFSYDVKMKEKGDIPEGYSVSREKKERFSLILESASTNQTSMYLCASSIYRRDWGSQYFGAGTRLSVL.

This chain uses TRBV11-3 with TRBJ1-3; the D is unclear. The CDR3 extends over 15 amino acids. The germline V gene has CDR1 SGHNT and CDR2 YENEEA. Deletions cut 3 bases from V and 0 bases from J, with 9 bases between. CDR3 coding DNA: TGTGCCAGCAGCTTCACAGTGACCTCTGGAAACACCATATATTTT. Translating gives CASSFTVTSGNTIYF.

The genes are TRBV9 and TRBJ1-2; maybe TRBD1 (6 bases). Trimming removed 0 bases at V and 8 bases at J, with 17 bases between. This CDR3 is built from 15 residues. CDR1 and CDR2 from the germline V gene are SGDLS and YYNGEE. Written as DNA, the CDR3 is TGTGCCAGCAGCGTAGGTTCGTTGGGGGCGGGCGGCTACACCTTC. It specifies CASSVGSLGAGGYTF. The full variable domain, in which reference TRBV9 and TRBJ1-2 provide the parts outside the CDR3, is DSGVTQTPKHLITATGQRVTLRCSPRSGDLSVYWYQQSLDQGLQFLIQYYNGEERAKGNILERFSAQQFPDLHSELNLSSLELGDSALYFCASSVGSLGAGGYTFGSGTRLTVV.

CDR3 region: CASGGSSGAYNEQFF. Here the CDR3 DNA reads TGTGCCAGCGGGGGTTCTAGCGGTGCCTACAATGAGCAGTTCTTC. This chain joins TRBV2 and TRBJ2-1; 7 bases agree with TRBD2. The V segment lost 8 bases and the J segment 2 bases; nucleotides outside the gene matches: 9. The length of the CDR3 is 15 residues. In germline, CDR1 is SNHLY, CDR2 FYNNEI.

The chain uses TRBV7-6 and TRBJ1-6; 8 nucleotides match TRBD1. This CDR3 is 12 amino acids long. Per the germline V gene, CDR1 is SGHVS and CDR2 is FNYEAQ. V trimming: 8 bases; J trimming: 10 bases; junction bases outside the gene matches: 4. Here the CDR3 reads CASRTGNSPLHF. CDR3 DNA sequence: TGTGCCAGCCGGACAGGGAACTCACCCCTCCACTTT. Drawing the rest from reference TRBV7-6 and TRBJ1-6, the complete variable domain is GAGVSQSPRYKVTKRGQDVALRCDPISGHVSLYWYRQALGQGPEFLTYFNYEAQQDKSGLPNDRFSAERPEGSISTLTIQRTEQRDSAMYRCASRTGNSPLHFGNGTRLTVT.

The chain uses TRBV28 and TRBJ2-7, with 10 bases fitting TRBD1. Losses at the gene ends were 5 bases for V and 4 bases for J; bases not matched to a gene: 5. CDR3 size: 14 residues. Germline lookup yields CDR1 MDHEN and CDR2 SYDVKM. CDR3 region: CASSTRQGAYEQYF. The DNA of the CDR3 is TGTGCCAGCAGTACACGACAGGGGGCTTACGAGCAGTACTTC.

The chain joins TRBV5-1 to TRBJ2-2, with 10 bases lining up with TRBD2. The CDR3 has 13 residues. CDR1 and CDR2 from the germline V gene are SGHRS and YFSETQ. J gave up 13 bases and V 3 bases, and 6 bases lay outside the gene matches. The CDR3 is CASSSPPSGRLFF. The CDR3 coding sequence is TGCGCCAGCAGCTCCCCCCCTAGCGGGAGGCTGTTTTTT.

The rearrangement joins TRBV14 to TRBJ2-7, with D perhaps matching TRBD1 (6 bases). The CDR3 consists of 13 residues. The V end lost 4 bases, the J end lost 12 bases, and 19 bases lay between the germline ends. From germline, CDR1 is SGHDN and CDR2 FVKESK. The CDR3 protein is CASSLRTDHAWYF. Written as DNA, the CDR3 is TGTGCCAGCAGCCTCAGGACAGACCACGCATGGTACTTC.